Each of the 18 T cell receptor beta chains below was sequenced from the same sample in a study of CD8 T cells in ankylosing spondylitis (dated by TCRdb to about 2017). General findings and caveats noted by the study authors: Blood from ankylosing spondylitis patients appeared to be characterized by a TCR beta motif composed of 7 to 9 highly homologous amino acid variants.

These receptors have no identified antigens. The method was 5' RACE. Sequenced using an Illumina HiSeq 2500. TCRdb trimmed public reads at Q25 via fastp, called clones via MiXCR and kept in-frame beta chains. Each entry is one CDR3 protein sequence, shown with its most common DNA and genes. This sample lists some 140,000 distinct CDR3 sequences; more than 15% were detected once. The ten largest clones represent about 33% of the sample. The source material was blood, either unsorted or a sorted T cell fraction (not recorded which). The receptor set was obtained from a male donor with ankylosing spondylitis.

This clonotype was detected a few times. CDR3 protein: CSARDMVNNEQFF. The CDR3 DNA sequence: TGCAGTGCTAGAGATATGGTAAACAATGAGCAGTTCTTC. V and J are TRBV20-1 and TRBJ2-1; D uncertain. The ends were cut back, 0 bases at V and 5 bases at J, with 8 bases in the middle. Germline V gene sequence: CDR1 DFQATT, CDR2 SNEGSKA (reference sequence). This CDR3 comprises 13 residues.

The chain's CDR3 is CASSLGQGADTQYF. CDR3 nucleotide sequence: TGTGCCAGCAGTTTGGGACAGGGAGCAGATACGCAGTATTTT. V and J are TRBV27 and TRBJ2-3; 9 bases are a match to TRBD1. The V and J ends lost 3 bases and 4 bases, in that order; junction bases with no gene match: 2. The germline CDR1 and CDR2 sequences are MNHEY and SMNVEV (reference sequence). The CDR3 has 14 amino acids.

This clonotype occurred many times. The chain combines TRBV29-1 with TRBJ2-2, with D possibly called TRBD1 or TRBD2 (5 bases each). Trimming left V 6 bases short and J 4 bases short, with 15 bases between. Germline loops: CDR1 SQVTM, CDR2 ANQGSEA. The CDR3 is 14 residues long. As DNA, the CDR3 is TGCAGCGTCTACGGGGCCTTGGGCACCGGGGAGCTGTTTTTT. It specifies CSVYGALGTGELFF.

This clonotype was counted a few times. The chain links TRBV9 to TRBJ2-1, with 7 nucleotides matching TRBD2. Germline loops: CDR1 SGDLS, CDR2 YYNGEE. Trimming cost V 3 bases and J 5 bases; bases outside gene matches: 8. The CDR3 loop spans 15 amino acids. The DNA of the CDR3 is TGTGCCAGCAGCGCCCCCCGGGGAGGGCACAATGAGCAGTTCTTC. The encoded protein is CASSAPRGGHNEQFF.

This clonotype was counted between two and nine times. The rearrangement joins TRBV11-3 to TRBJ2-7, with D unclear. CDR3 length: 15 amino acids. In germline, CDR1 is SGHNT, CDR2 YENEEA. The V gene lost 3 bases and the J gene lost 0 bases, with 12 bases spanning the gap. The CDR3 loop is CASSFNGRSSYEQYF. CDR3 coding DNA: TGTGCCAGCAGCTTTAATGGACGGAGCTCCTACGAGCAGTACTTC.

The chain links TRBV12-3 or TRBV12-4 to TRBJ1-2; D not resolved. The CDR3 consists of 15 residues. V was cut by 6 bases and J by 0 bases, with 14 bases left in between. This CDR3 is CASSPGESTNYGYTF. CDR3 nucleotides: TGTGCCAGCAGCCCCGGGGAGTCTACTAACTATGGCTACACCTTC.

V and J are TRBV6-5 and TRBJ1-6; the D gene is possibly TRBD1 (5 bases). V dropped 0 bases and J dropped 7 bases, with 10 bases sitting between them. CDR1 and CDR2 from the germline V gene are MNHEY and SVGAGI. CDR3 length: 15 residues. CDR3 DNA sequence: TGTGCCAGCAGTTACTCCACGTCAGGGAATTCACCCCTCCACTTT. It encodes CASSYSTSGNSPLHF.

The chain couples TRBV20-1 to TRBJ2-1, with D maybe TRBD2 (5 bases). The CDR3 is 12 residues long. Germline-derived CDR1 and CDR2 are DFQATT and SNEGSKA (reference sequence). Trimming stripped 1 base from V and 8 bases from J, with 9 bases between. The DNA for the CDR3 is TGCAGTGCTAGAGTTGAGGGCCATGAGCAGTTCTTC. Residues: CSARVEGHEQFF.

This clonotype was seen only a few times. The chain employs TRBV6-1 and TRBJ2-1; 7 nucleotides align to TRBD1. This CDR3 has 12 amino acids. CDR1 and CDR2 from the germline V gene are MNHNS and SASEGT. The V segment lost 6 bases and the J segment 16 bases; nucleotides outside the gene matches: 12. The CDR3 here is CASSPGTASLFF. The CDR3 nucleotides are TGTGCCAGCAGCCCTGGGACAGCATCCCTCTTCTTC.

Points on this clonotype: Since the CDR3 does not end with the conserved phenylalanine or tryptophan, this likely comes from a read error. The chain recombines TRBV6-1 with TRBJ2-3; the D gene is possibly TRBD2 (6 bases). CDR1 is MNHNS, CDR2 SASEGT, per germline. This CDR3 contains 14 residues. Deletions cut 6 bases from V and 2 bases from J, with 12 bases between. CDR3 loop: CASRPGSLTDTQYL. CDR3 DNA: TGTGCCAGCAGGCCCGGGAGCCTCACAGATACGCAGTATCTT.

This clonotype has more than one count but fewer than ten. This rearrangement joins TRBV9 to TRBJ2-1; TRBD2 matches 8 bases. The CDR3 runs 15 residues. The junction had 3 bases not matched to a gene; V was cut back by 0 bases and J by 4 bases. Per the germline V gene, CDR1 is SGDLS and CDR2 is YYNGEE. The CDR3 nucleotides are TGTGCCAGCAGCGTAGCTGGACTAGCTTACAATGAGCAGTTCTTC. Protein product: CASSVAGLAYNEQFF. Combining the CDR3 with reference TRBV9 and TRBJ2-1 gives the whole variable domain DSGVTQTPKHLITATGQRVTLRCSPRSGDLSVYWYQQSLDQGLQFLIQYYNGEERAKGNILERFSAQQFPDLHSELNLSSLELGDSALYFCASSVAGLAYNEQFFGPGTRLTVL.

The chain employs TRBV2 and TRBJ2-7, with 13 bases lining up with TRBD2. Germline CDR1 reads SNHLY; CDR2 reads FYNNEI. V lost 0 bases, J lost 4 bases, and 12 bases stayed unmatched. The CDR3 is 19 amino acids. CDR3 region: CASSEARTGTSGTPYEQYF. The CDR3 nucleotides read TGTGCCAGCAGTGAAGCACGGACCGGGACTAGCGGGACTCCTTACGAGCAGTACTTC.

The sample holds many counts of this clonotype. The CDR3 DNA reads TGTGCCAGCAGATCCGGACCAAACAATGAGCAGTTCTTC. Translating it yields CASRSGPNNEQFF. V gene TRBV12-3 or TRBV12-4 combines with J gene TRBJ2-1; no definite D call. The CDR3 totals 13 residues. V was trimmed by 6 bases and J by 5 bases, leaving 11 bases between them.

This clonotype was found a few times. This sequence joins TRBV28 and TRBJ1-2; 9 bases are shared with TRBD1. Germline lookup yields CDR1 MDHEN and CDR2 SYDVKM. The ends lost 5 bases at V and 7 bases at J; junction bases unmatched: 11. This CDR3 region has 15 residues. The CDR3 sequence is CASSPLTGGRGGYTF. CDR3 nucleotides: TGTGCCAGCAGTCCCTTAACAGGGGGCAGGGGTGGCTACACCTTC.

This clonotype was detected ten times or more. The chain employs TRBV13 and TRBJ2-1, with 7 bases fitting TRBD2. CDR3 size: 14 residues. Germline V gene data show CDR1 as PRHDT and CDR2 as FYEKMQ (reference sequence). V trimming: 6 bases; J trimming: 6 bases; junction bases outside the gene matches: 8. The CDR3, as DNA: TGTGCCAGCAGTTCCGGGACTACCGGCAATGAGCAGTTCTTC. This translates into CASSSGTTGNEQFF.

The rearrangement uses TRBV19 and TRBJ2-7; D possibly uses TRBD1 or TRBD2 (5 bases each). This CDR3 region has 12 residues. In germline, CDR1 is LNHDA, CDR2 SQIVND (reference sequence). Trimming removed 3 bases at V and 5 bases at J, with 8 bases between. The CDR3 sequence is CASSMGVHEQYF. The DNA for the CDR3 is TGTGCCAGTAGTATGGGGGTCCACGAGCAGTACTTC.

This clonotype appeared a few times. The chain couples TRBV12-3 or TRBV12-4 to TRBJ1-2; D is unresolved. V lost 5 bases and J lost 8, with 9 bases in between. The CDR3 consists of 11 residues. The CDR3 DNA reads TGTGCCAGCAGTCCAGGTGGGGGCTACACCTTC. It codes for CASSPGGGYTF.

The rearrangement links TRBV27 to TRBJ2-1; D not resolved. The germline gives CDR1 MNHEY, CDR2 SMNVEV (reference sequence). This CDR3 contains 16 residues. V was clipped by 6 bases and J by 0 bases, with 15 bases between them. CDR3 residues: CASSHTDLSSYNEQFF. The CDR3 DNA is TGTGCCAGCAGCCACACAGACTTGAGCTCCTACAATGAGCAGTTCTTC.